The TCR beta chain described here comes from a study of T cell responses to AZD1222 COVID-19 vaccine. Study conclusions and caveats: When two AZD1222 doses had been given, Spike-specific TCR breadth and depth rose. Targeting of unmutated variant regions was reportedly seen in nearly half of spike-specific TCRs.

This clone showed up just once. Its specificity is unknown. Germline loops: CDR1 SGHRS, CDR2 YFSETQ. V lost 7 bases and J 10 bases, leaving 18 bases between the germline ends. The CDR3 is 14 amino acids. The assay was immunoSEQ multiplex PCR, and TCRdb's table has in-frame clones only and misses some. In the table there are tens of thousands of clones, roughly 80% of which are singletons. Sequenced material: peripheral blood, taken on day 0 of AZD1222 vaccination. This chain joins TRBV5-1 and TRBJ1-6; possibly TRBD1 for D (5 bases). This receptor was obtained from an adult in good health. The CDR3 coding sequence is TGCGCCAGCCGCACCGAAGGGGCGAGCTCACCCCTCCACTTT. The encoded protein is CASRTEGASSPLHF. Full variable domain (missing parts from reference TRBV5-1 and TRBJ1-6): KAGVTQTPRYLIKTRGQQVTLSCSPISGHRSVSWYQQTPGQGLQFLFEYFSETQRNKGNFPGRFSGRQFSNSRSEMNVSTLELGDSALYLCASRTEGASSPLHFGNGTRLTVT.